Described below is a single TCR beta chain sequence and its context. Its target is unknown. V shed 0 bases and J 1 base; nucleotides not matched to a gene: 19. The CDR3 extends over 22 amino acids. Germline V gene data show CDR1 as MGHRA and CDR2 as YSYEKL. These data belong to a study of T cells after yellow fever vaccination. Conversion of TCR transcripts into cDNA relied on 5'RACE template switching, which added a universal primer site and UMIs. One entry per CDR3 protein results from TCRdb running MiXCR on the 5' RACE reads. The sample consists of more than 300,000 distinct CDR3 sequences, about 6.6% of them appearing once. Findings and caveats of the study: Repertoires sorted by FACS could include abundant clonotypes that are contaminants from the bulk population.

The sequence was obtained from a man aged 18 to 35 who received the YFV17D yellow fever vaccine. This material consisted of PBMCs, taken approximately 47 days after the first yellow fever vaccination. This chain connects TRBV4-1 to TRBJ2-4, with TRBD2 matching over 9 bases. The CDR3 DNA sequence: TGCGCCAGCAGCCAAGATCGAATCCGGCTAGCGGGGCCCTTACTGGCCAAAAACATTCAGTACTTC. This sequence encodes CASSQDRIRLAGPLLAKNIQYF.